This T cell receptor beta chain originates from a study of shared clonotypes between healthy human individuals. General study points: Non-shared clonotypes showed lower generation probabilities than clonotypes common to all four donors.

Generated by immunoSEQ multiplex PCR, the TCRdb table keeps only in-frame clones and is missing some. The data show fewer than 1.8 million clones, 98% seen once. For this clone: Its antigen is not identified.

The CDR3 is made up of 11 amino acids. The V and J ends lost 6 bases and 7 bases respectively, with 8 bases between them. Germline V gives CDR1 MNHEY, CDR2 SVGAGI. Sequenced input: naive CD4+ T cells sorted from blood. Noted subset: CD45RA+ positively selected. The sequence derives from a man in his thirties or forties in good health. V is TRBV6-5 and J is TRBJ2-3; D not resolved. CDR3 loop: CASSRANTQYF. The CDR3, as DNA: TGTGCCAGCAGCCGGGCAAATACGCAGTATTTT.